The 4 T cell receptor beta chains listed next were all sequenced from one sample in a study of shared clonotypes between healthy human individuals. CD45RO-negative CD8 cells positively selected for CCR7 made up the naive population, which excluded terminally differentiated effector memory CD45RA+ cells. Clones were read by immunoSEQ multiplex PCR, and TCRdb kept only the in-frame ones, dropping some. In the table there are fewer than 1 million clones, 96% of which are singletons. Sequencing was carried out using naive CD8+ T cells sorted from blood. The receptors originated from a man aged 25 to 45 in good health.

This clone has just one count. The V and J genes are TRBV18 and TRBJ2-5; D might be TRBD2 (5 bases). V was clipped by 5 bases and J by 2 bases, with 12 bases between them. Per germline, CDR1 KGHSH and CDR2 LQKENI. There are 14 residues in the CDR3. The CDR3 region is CASSTTEAQETQYF. Written as DNA, the CDR3 is TGTGCCAGCTCAACCACGGAGGCTCAAGAGACCCAGTACTTC.

V and J are TRBV19 and TRBJ2-1, with 9 bases that match TRBD1. The CDR3 has 15 amino acids. CDR1 is LNHDA and CDR2 is SQIVND in the germline V gene (reference sequence). The J segment lost 9 bases and the V segment lost 5 bases, leaving 11 bases of the junction unmatched. CDR3 DNA: TGTGCCAGTAGTGACGACAGGGGGACGTTTCCTGAGCAGTTCTTC. Translating it yields CASSDDRGTFPEQFF.

The chain combines TRBV7-2 with TRBJ2-7; D remains unclear. The CDR3 consists of 13 residues. In germline, CDR1 is SGHTA, CDR2 FQGNSA. The V and J ends lost 3 bases and 3 bases respectively, with 9 bases between them. The CDR3: CASSFGPSYEQYF. For the CDR3, the DNA is TGTGCCAGCAGCTTCGGGCCAAGCTACGAGCAGTACTTC. Together with reference TRBV7-2 and TRBJ2-7, the CDR3 gives the full variable domain: GAGVSQSPSNKVTEKGKDVELRCDPISGHTALYWYRQSLGQGLEFLIYFQGNSAPDKSGLPSDRFSAERTGGSVSTLTIQRTQQEDSAVYLCASSFGPSYEQYFGPGTRLTVT.

The gene calls are TRBV6-6 and TRBJ2-3; 13 bases line up with TRBD2. There are 16 residues in the CDR3. V dropped 8 bases and J dropped 1; count of bases not matched to a gene: 6. Per the germline V gene, CDR1 is MNHNY and CDR2 is SVGAGI (reference sequence). The CDR3 nucleotides read TGTGCCAGCGGTTGGACTAGCGGGAGACGCACAGATACGCAGTATTTT. It codes for CASGWTSGRRTDTQYF.